These 12 T cell receptor beta chains originate from one sample sequenced in a study of T cells in localized non-small cell lung cancer. This table comes from immunoSEQ multiplex PCR, and its TCRdb copy is limited to in-frame clones, with some not included. The table lists fewer than 100,000 clones, about 84% of them singletons, with roughly 9.8% in the top ten. The source was peripheral blood, collected before any cancer treatment. The receptor set was obtained from a female donor older than 55 with stage I lung adenocarcinoma.

V gene TRBV29-1 combines with J gene TRBJ2-7; D remains ambiguous. The CDR3 covers 13 residues. Germline CDR1 SQVTM, CDR2 ANQGSEA. V gave up 4 bases and J gave up 6 bases, with 16 bases separating them. Here the CDR3 reads CSVAPSFDGEQYF. Written as DNA, the CDR3 is TGCAGCGTTGCCCCGTCATTTGACGGCGAGCAGTACTTC.

The V call is TRBV11-2, the J call TRBJ2-3; TRBD2 aligns across 11 bases. Germline CDR1 is SGHAT and CDR2 is FQNNGV. This CDR3 has 16 residues. Trimming took 5 bases from V and 2 from J; bases not matched to a gene: 6. CDR3 loop: CASSLGLAAYTDTQYF. CDR3 coding DNA: TGTGCCAGCAGCCTGGGACTAGCGGCTTACACAGATACGCAGTATTTT.

Only a few counts were recorded for this clone. The genes are TRBV29-1 and TRBJ1-2, with TRBD1 as a possible D gene (6 bases). CDR1 is SQVTM, CDR2 ANQGSEA, per germline. The CDR3 is 13 amino acids. Trimming pared 2 bases from V and 4 bases from J, leaving 11 bases between. CDR3 amino acids: CSVERGLGYGYTF. CDR3 sequence (DNA): TGCAGCGTTGAACGGGGGCTGGGCTATGGCTACACCTTC.

The chain is built from TRBV6-1 and TRBJ2-7, with 7 bases that match TRBD2. Germline loops: CDR1 MNHNS, CDR2 SASEGT. V lost 8 bases to trimming and J lost 6 bases; unmatched junction nucleotides: 10. The CDR3 sequence is 13 residues long. CDR3 amino acids: CASQIWGGSEQYF. CDR3 nucleotide sequence: TGTGCCAGCCAAATTTGGGGGGGTTCCGAGCAGTACTTC.

There are a few counts of this clone. The chain couples TRBV6-6 to TRBJ2-3; D is unclear. The CDR3 is made up of 15 amino acids. Germline CDR1 MNHNY, CDR2 SVGAGI (reference sequence). The ends were cut back, 4 bases at V and 2 bases at J, with 13 bases in the middle. In DNA form, the CDR3 reads TGTGCCAGCAGTTTGCGACTTCGAAACACAGATACGCAGTATTTT. Amino acids: CASSLRLRNTDTQYF.

The chain carries TRBV6-5 and TRBJ2-1; possibly TRBD2 for D (5 bases). The CDR3 is made up of 15 amino acids. CDR1 is MNHEY and CDR2 is SVGAGI in the germline V gene. V was trimmed by 4 bases and J by 5 bases, leaving 15 bases between them. The CDR3 loop reads CASSSPWGVNNEQFF. The CDR3 nucleotides are TGTGCCAGCAGTTCCCCCTGGGGAGTTAACAATGAGCAGTTCTTC.

The CDR3 spells CASSPASGRSLETQYF. CDR3 nucleotide sequence: TGTGCCAGCAGCCCGGCCAGCGGGAGGTCTCTGGAGACCCAGTACTTC. The V gene is TRBV9, the J gene TRBJ2-5, with 9 bases matching TRBD2. Germline-derived CDR1 and CDR2 are SGDLS and YYNGEE. With V trimmed by 4 bases and J by 5 bases, 12 bases remained unmatched. CDR3 length: 16 amino acids.

This clone occurred a few times. This chain uses TRBV28 with TRBJ1-4, with D perhaps matching TRBD1 (6 bases). Trimming removed 8 bases from V and 13 bases from J, with 32 bases in between. Germline V gives CDR1 MDHEN, CDR2 SYDVKM. The CDR3 length is 17 residues. As DNA, the CDR3 is TGTGCCAGCGCAGGAGGCGCAGGGGCGGGCCCCGGGGGCGGACTGTTTTTT. This translates into CASAGGAGAGPGGGLFF.

This clone was recorded many times. This chain uses TRBV7-9 with TRBJ1-1; D is perhaps TRBD1 (5 bases). Germline V gene sequence: CDR1 SEHNR, CDR2 FQNEAQ (reference sequence). The length of the CDR3 is 15 residues. Trimming removed 1 base from V and 1 base from J, with 10 bases in between. The CDR3 DNA reads as TGTGCCAGCAGCTTAGAATTCCAGGGGAACACTGAAGCTTTCTTT. Amino acids: CASSLEFQGNTEAFF.

V and J are TRBV6-5 and TRBJ2-1; the match to TRBD2 covers 8 bases. This CDR3 comprises 15 residues. Germline V gene data show CDR1 as MNHEY and CDR2 as SVGAGI. With V trimmed by 5 bases and J by 9 bases, 12 bases remained unmatched. The CDR3 nucleotides read TGTGCCAGCAGTACCGCCGATAGCGGGAACTTTGAGCAGTTCTTC. Its protein is CASSTADSGNFEQFF.

V gene TRBV6-5 combines with J gene TRBJ1-2; 8 bases line up with TRBD1. After removal of 8 bases from V and 4 bases from J, the junction contained 3 bases not matched to a gene. Germline V gives CDR1 MNHEY, CDR2 SVGAGI. CDR3 size: 12 residues. The CDR3 loop reads CASGRGPYGYTF. CDR3 bases: TGTGCCAGCGGCAGGGGGCCCTATGGCTACACCTTC.

This chain joins TRBV5-6 and TRBJ2-2; 8 bases line up with TRBD1. V lost 6 bases and J lost 6; bases outside the gene matches: 10. This CDR3 contains 15 residues. Germline CDR1 SGHDT, CDR2 YYEEEE. The CDR3 loop is CASNIRDRLSGELFF. DNA for the CDR3: TGTGCCAGCAACATCCGGGACAGGCTGTCCGGGGAGCTGTTTTTT.